This T cell receptor (beta chain) was recovered during a study of cytotoxic CD8 clonotypes in ibrutinib-treated CLL. A word on this clone: The antigen is unknown.

V lost 5 bases, J lost 6 bases, and 17 bases lay in between. CDR1 SGHTA and CDR2 FQGNSA come from the germline V gene. The CDR3 contains 14 residues. Overall study findings and caveats: Having risen at ibrutinib response, clonality had fallen back toward baseline by progression. Circulating CD8+ T-cell counts were tracked by baseline clonality, which exceeded that of age-matched healthy donors.

With sequencing, the targeted depth ranged from 1 in 200,000 to 1 in 1 million T cells. Method: immunoSEQ multiplex PCR; TCRdb's copy keeps in-frame clones and lacks some. The sample shows tens of thousands of clones, 68% of them seen only once. The sample here was PBMCs, taken after 12 months of ibrutinib treatment. The TCR was taken from a human donor with chronic lymphocytic leukemia. The rearrangement links TRBV7-2 to TRBJ2-7; either TRBD1 or TRBD2 may fit D (6 bases each). The CDR3 spells CASSPGASSLEQYF. The CDR3, as DNA: TGTGCCAGCAGCCCGGGGGCCTCCTCCCTCGAGCAGTACTTC.